The following is a T cell receptor beta chain sequence with its context. Its antigen is unknown. The sample comes from a study of cytomegalovirus exposure and HLA in healthy donors. Study context: Inside one of the first data releases sat about 85 million unique TCRs taken from HLA-typed donors.

A multiplex PCR was run with 60 Vbeta primers and 13 Jbeta primers. The data were produced by immunoSEQ multiplex PCR, yet TCRdb's version contains in-frame clones alone and is incomplete. Of approximately 220,000 clones listed, over 60% were seen once; the top ten hold about 1.7%. The CDR3 contains 17 residues. Germline loops: CDR1 SGHVS, CDR2 FQNEAQ. Trimming took off 8 bases at V and 5 bases at J, with 25 bases between the two ends. Broader study findings: Many donors shared some public TCRs, even though most TCR sequences were rare.

This chain uses TRBV7-8 with TRBJ2-1, with D perhaps TRBD2 (5 bases). Sequencing was done on a sample of PBMCs. The sequence was collected from a male donor in good health and CMV-seronegative. CDR3 residues: CASEGAGYRKDNNEQFF. As DNA, the CDR3 is TGTGCCAGCGAGGGCGCAGGATATAGGAAAGACAACAATGAGCAGTTCTTC.